This entry describes one T cell receptor (beta chain). The sample carries other DNA sequences with the same CDR3. Trimming shortened V by 5 bases and J by 1 base, and 9 bases separated the two germline ends. Germline CDR1 reads SGHNT; CDR2 reads YYREEE (reference sequence). CDR3 length equals 13 residues. Donors included only healthy HIV-negative adults lacking recent acute infections or vaccinations. The protocol was immunoSEQ multiplex PCR, while the TCRdb copy is restricted to in-frame clones and leaves out a portion. Here the sample spans 780,000 or so clones, around 70% being singletons. The sample belongs to a study of shared clonotypes between healthy human individuals. The overall study: CD4 naive and memory got three plates each, CD8 naive two, CD8 memory one.

The chain employs TRBV5-4 and TRBJ1-1; D unresolved. Sequencing was carried out using memory CD4+ T cells sorted from blood. Subset here: CD45RA-negative fraction. The clonotype originates from a woman aged 25 to 39 in good health. The DNA for the CDR3 is TGTGCCAGCAGTTTAGACCGGAACACTGAAGCTTTCTTT. It codes for CASSLDRNTEAFF.